This T cell receptor (beta chain) is drawn from a study of blood T cell repertoires in COVID-19. Whole-study context: COVID-19 samples collected from the United States, Italy and Spain covered acute and convalescent phases.

Original methodology: Scientists estimated how many nucleated cells there were by amplifying reference gene primers. The method was immunoSEQ multiplex PCR; TCRdb's version includes in-frame clones alone and lacks a portion of them. For V, J and clone size, that table is used; D and trimming come from the DNA. Among about 62,000 clones, approximately 73% were seen once, and the ten largest hold 5.5% to 7%. This clone was found once. This CDR3 is 12 amino acids long. Trimming took off 9 bases at V and 6 bases at J, with 13 bases between the two ends. Germline V gene data show CDR1 as KGHDR and CDR2 as SFDVKD.

This TCR was recovered from a woman in her forties or fifties with active or convalescent COVID-19. V is TRBV24-1 and J is TRBJ1-2; no firm D call. The sample taken for sequencing was peripheral blood. CDR3 region: CATAGEYDGYTF. CDR3 nucleotide sequence: TGTGCCACCGCCGGGGAATACGATGGCTACACCTTC.